This TCR beta chain is drawn from a study of CD8 T cells in Susac syndrome. The authors reverse transcribed about 0.5 to 1 ug RNA with random hexamers. Across 54 Vbeta and 13 Jbeta, TCR beta CDR3 was amplified with immunoSEQ multiplex PCR. TCRdb re-derived calls from the immunoSEQ multiplex PCR reads in MiXCR, one entry per CDR3 protein. Of roughly 200,000 distinct CDR3 sequences listed, 90% to 95% are singletons. CDR3 length: 12 residues. In germline, CDR1 is MNHNY, CDR2 SVGAGI (reference sequence). V was cut by 6 bases and J by 3 bases, with 6 bases left in between. Sequencing of TCR beta was undertaken in CD8+ and CD4+ T cells derived from blood. Negative isolation was applied to CD8+ and CD4+ T cells, and FACS enrichment was applied to TEMRA cells.

The sequencing input was CD4+ T cells from PBMCs. The genes are TRBV6-6 and TRBJ1-5; TRBD1 might be the D (5 bases). This receptor was taken from a human donor in good health. The CDR3 sequence: CASRDTNQPQHF. The CDR3 region has the DNA TGTGCCAGCAGGGACACCAATCAGCCCCAGCATTTT.